This T cell receptor beta chain was recovered during a study of blood T cell repertoires in COVID-19. About the research overall: Donors in the United States, Italy and Spain gave samples during acute or convalescent COVID-19. T cells, B-cell-depleted T cells, or PBMCs provided the cDNA or gDNA that served as material.

The CDR3 length is 15 residues. The V gene's germline CDR1 is MNHEY and CDR2 SMNVEV (reference sequence). V was cut by 5 bases and J by 2 bases, with 13 bases left in between. As processed by the authors: Estimation of nucleated cell counts was performed using reference gene primer amplification. Produced via immunoSEQ multiplex PCR; TCRdb's table is partial and in-frame only. Clone size and V and J calls were adopted from that table, with D and trimming inferred from the DNA. The repertoire holds 150,000 to 200,000 clones, with roughly 84% as singletons. Among Cohort 3 donors, those recovered had two negative PCRs, clearance, or symptom resolution.

The chain joins TRBV27 to TRBJ1-5; possible D gene TRBD1, 5 bases. Sample: PBMCs or T cells enriched from blood (not recorded which). This clonotype was obtained from a man aged 55 to 70 who had recovered from COVID-19. The CDR3 is CASSGAGWGNQPQHF. In DNA form, the CDR3 reads TGTGCCAGCAGTGGGGCAGGGTGGGGCAATCAGCCCCAGCATTTT.